The 32 T cell receptor beta chains below were found in one sample sequenced in a study of tumor-infiltrating lymphocytes in glioblastoma multiforme. TCR beta libraries were built from RNA through three nested multiplex PCR rounds using modified ARM-PCR. TCRdb reprocessed the multiplex PCR reads with MiXCR, giving one entry per CDR3 protein. The table records about 9,600 distinct CDR3 sequences, about 67% of them present only once. The sequencing input was brain tumor tissue. These receptors all come from a male donor with glioblastoma.

As regards this clonotype: The CDR3 ends on some other residue instead of the conserved phenylalanine or tryptophan, so this is likely a read error. This chain uses TRBV11-3 with TRBJ2-1; 8 bases line up with TRBD2. Germline CDR1 SGHNT, CDR2 YENEEA. The length of the CDR3 is 15 residues. The CDR3 DNA follows: TGTGCCAGTAGCTTGCGGGGGGAGGGGCTCCATGAGCAGTTCTTA. This translates into CASSLRGEGLHEQFL.

Concerning this clonotype itself: The junction departs from germline at one end; a sequencing error may be responsible. This chain links TRBV20-1 with TRBJ1-1; perhaps TRBD1 as D (6 bases). Germline CDR1 DFQATT, CDR2 SNEGSKA (reference sequence). This CDR3 has 14 residues. The CDR3 DNA reads TGCAGAGCTAGAGTGGACAGTCGGCCTGTTGGCGCTTTCTTT. Protein product: CRARVDSRPVGAFF.

With regard to this clonotype: Because the CDR3 is missing its conserved closing phenylalanine or tryptophan, this is likely a read error. The DNA is left out, because the CDR3 cannot be placed on it with certainty; the CDR3 is given as TCRdb lists it. V and J are TRBV13 and TRBJ1-2; the table's TRBD1 call for D was not verified on the DNA. In germline, CDR1 is PRHDT, CDR2 FYEKMQ (reference sequence). From its first to its last residue, the CDR3 has 14 amino acids. The CDR3 here is CSSSLGTGNYGYTC.

Note on this clonotype: Mismatch with germline at one junction end may stem from a read error. The rearrangement uses TRBV7-9 and TRBJ2-3; 7 bases match TRBD1. Germline V gives CDR1 SEHNR, CDR2 FQNEAQ (reference sequence). The CDR3 contains 16 residues. DNA of the CDR3: TGTGCCAGCGGCTTAGCGCTCGGGACAGGCACAGATACGCAGTATTTT. This codes for CASGLALGTGTDTQYF.

The rearrangement links TRBV10-1 to TRBJ1-1, with TRBD1 as a possible D gene (5 bases). The germline gives CDR1 WNHNN, CDR2 SYGVQD (reference sequence). CDR3 length equals 14 residues. Trimming took 0 bases from V and 6 from J, leaving 11 bases between them. The CDR3 DNA reads TGCGCCAGCAGTGAGTCGTGGCAGGGAGCTGAAGCTTTCTTT. Protein sequence: CASSESWQGAEAFF.

This clonotype was picked up one time. V and J are TRBV20-1 and TRBJ1-1; 8 bases align to TRBD1. The CDR3 extends over 14 amino acids. V dropped 7 bases and J dropped 7; count of bases not matched to a gene: 14. Germline CDR1 and CDR2: DFQATT and SNEGSKA (reference sequence). The CDR3, as DNA: TGCAGTGTCATTCCCAGACAGGGGTCTGATGAAGCTTTCTTT. Encoded protein: CSVIPRQGSDEAFF.

This chain links TRBV20-1 with TRBJ2-3; TRBD2 matches 7 bases. V trimming: 5 bases; J trimming: 6 bases; junction bases outside the gene matches: 14. CDR1 DFQATT and CDR2 SNEGSKA come from the germline V gene (reference sequence). The CDR3 runs 15 residues. CDR3 nucleotides: TGCAGTGCTGGAACTAGCGAGGACCTCACCGATACGCAGTATTTT. This codes for CSAGTSEDLTDTQYF.

This clonotype was counted a few times. The junction departs from germline at one end; a sequencing error may be responsible. V usage is TRBV25-1 and J usage is TRBJ2-1; D may match TRBD1 or TRBD2 (5 bases each). This CDR3 is 15 amino acids long. The germline CDR1 and CDR2 sequences are MGHDK and SYGVNS. CDR3 coding DNA: TGTGCCAGCAGTGATCGAGGGGTGGACCACAATGAGCAGCTCTTC. This gives the protein CASSDRGVDHNEQLF. Filled out from reference TRBV25-1 and TRBJ2-1, the complete variable domain reads EADIYQTPRYLVIGTGKKITLECSQTMGHDKMYWYQQDPGMELHLIHYSYGVNSTEKGDLSSESTVSRIRTEHFPLTLESARPSHTSQYLCASSDRGVDHNEQLFGPGTRLTVL.

For this clonotype: Sequence at one end of the junction differs from germline and may be a read error. In nucleotides, the CDR3 is TGTGTCATCGGGGACAGGGGTGGAGATACGCAGTATTTT. This encodes CVIGDRGGDTQYF. The chain uses TRBV10-3 and TRBJ2-3; TRBD1 aligns across 10 bases. CDR1 and CDR2 from the germline V gene are ENHRY and SYGVKD. The CDR3 has 13 amino acids.

Notes on this clonotype: One junction end disagrees with the germline gene, perhaps due to a read error. V is TRBV11-2 and J is TRBJ1-1; 7 bases are shared with TRBD1. Germline CDR1 SGHAT, CDR2 FQNNGV. The CDR3 sequence is 12 residues long. Here the CDR3 DNA reads TGTGCCAGCAGTAACGGGGGACAGACCGCTTATTTT. Translation: CASSNGGQTAYF.

This clonotype has more than one count but fewer than ten. This chain joins TRBV19 and TRBJ2-5; 12 bases are shared with TRBD1. The CDR3 contains 13 residues. With 8 bases clipped from V and 5 bases from J, the junction kept 3 bases outside the gene matches. Germline V gene data show CDR1 as LNHDA and CDR2 as SQIVND (reference sequence). CDR3 sequence: CASAGTGGETQYF. The CDR3 nucleotides are TGTGCCAGTGCCGGGACAGGGGGCGAGACCCAGTACTTC.

This clonotype was observed a few times. This CDR3 is missing its conserved last phenylalanine or tryptophan, likely due to a read error. This chain joins TRBV29-1 and TRBJ2-7; TRBD2 agrees at 7 bases. The CDR3 covers 13 residues. CDR1 is SQVTM, CDR2 ANQGSEA, per germline. The chain's CDR3 is CSVQTSDTYEQYL. The CDR3 nucleotides are TGCAGCGTCCAAACTAGCGACACCTATGAGCAGTACCTC.

The chain has TRBV12-3 or TRBV12-4 and TRBJ2-7; the match to TRBD1 covers 8 bases. V lost 4 bases and J lost 7; bases outside the gene matches: 6. The CDR3 contains 13 residues. The CDR3 DNA follows: TGTGCCAGCAGTTCGACAGGGGCCAAGGAGCAGTACTTC. This codes for CASSSTGAKEQYF.

This clonotype was counted only a few times. The J gene is TRBJ2-7, the V gene TRBV4-2; D gene ambiguous. The germline gives CDR1 LGHNA, CDR2 YNFKEQ. There are 13 residues in the CDR3. V was shortened by 0 bases and J by 5 bases, with 8 bases between the two germline ends. The CDR3 DNA reads as TGTGCCAGCAGCCAAGACAGGTTTAACGAGCAGTACTTC. Residues: CASSQDRFNEQYF.

Details on this clonotype: Mismatch with germline at one junction end may stem from a read error. The V gene is TRBV7-8, the J gene TRBJ2-3, with 7 bases matching TRBD1. This CDR3 has 14 residues. Germline CDR1 SGHVS, CDR2 FQNEAQ. The CDR3 nucleotides are TGTACCAGCAGCCTACGACAGGGCACAGATACGCAATATTTT. This translates into CTSSLRQGTDTQYF.

This clonotype was seen once. The V call is TRBV4-1, the J call TRBJ2-7; D is perhaps TRBD1 or TRBD2 (5 bases each). Germline V CDR1 and CDR2: MGHRA, YSYEKL. V was clipped by 0 bases and J by 4 bases, with 7 bases between them. The CDR3 length is 13 residues. CDR3 region: CASSQDWGYEQYF. Here the CDR3 DNA reads TGCGCCAGCAGCCAAGATTGGGGGTACGAGCAGTACTTC.

This clonotype is large (0.1 to 1%) within its sample. This chain uses TRBV29-1 with TRBJ2-2; 11 nucleotides agree with TRBD2. V lost 6 bases, J lost 7 bases, and 10 bases stayed unmatched. The germline gives CDR1 SQVTM, CDR2 ANQGSEA. CDR3 length: 15 amino acids. CDR3 sequence (DNA): TGCAGCGTGACCGGGACTAGCGGATTTAGCGGGGAGCTGTTTTTT. It encodes CSVTGTSGFSGELFF.

The chain carries TRBV11-3 and TRBJ2-1; D possibly matches TRBD1 or TRBD2 (5 bases each). Germline CDR1 and CDR2: SGHNT and YENEEA. The germline V and J ends were trimmed by 4 bases and 5 bases, with 9 bases remaining between them. CDR3 length equals 13 residues. This CDR3 reads CASSYGANNEQFF. In DNA form, the CDR3 reads TGTGCCAGCAGCTACGGGGCGAACAATGAGCAGTTCTTC.

The genes are TRBV10-1 and TRBJ2-2; the match to TRBD2 covers 8 bases. The CDR3 loop spans 16 amino acids. Per the germline V gene, CDR1 is WNHNN and CDR2 is SYGVQD (reference sequence). J was trimmed by 0 bases and V by 0 bases; bases with no gene match: 0. The chain's CDR3 is CASSESGGANTGELFF. In DNA form, the CDR3 reads TGCGCCAGCAGTGAGTCCGGGGGGGCGAACACCGGGGAGCTGTTTTTT.

Remarks on this clonotype: At one boundary the junction diverges from the germline segment, which might be a read error. The J gene is TRBJ1-5, the V gene TRBV6-1; D is ambiguous. The CDR3 runs 14 residues. Germline values: CDR1 MNHNS, CDR2 SASEGT. The DNA for the CDR3 is TGTGTCAGCAGTGAAGTTTATAGCAATCAGCCCCAGCATTTT. This codes for CVSSEVYSNQPQHF.

This chain's CDR3 is CASSFRQSSYEQYF. The DNA for the CDR3 is TGTGCCAGCAGTTTCCGGCAGAGCTCCTACGAGCAGTACTTC. This chain uses TRBV28 with TRBJ2-7, with D unresolved. Trimming left V 3 bases short and J 0 bases short, with 9 bases between. Germline lookup yields CDR1 MDHEN and CDR2 SYDVKM. The CDR3 is 14 amino acids.

As concerns this clonotype: No conserved phenylalanine or tryptophan is present at the end of the CDR3, so a read error is the likely explanation. The chain couples TRBV29-1 to TRBJ1-1, with TRBD1 matching over 7 bases. The CDR3 consists of 14 residues. Germline V lookup: CDR1 SQVTM, CDR2 ANQGSEA. CDR3 residues: CSVEMGQRNSEAFS. The CDR3 coding sequence is TGTAGCGTTGAAATGGGACAGAGAAACTCTGAAGCTTTCTCT.

V usage is TRBV12-3 or TRBV12-4 and J usage is TRBJ2-3; D perhaps matches TRBD2 (6 bases). The germline V and J ends were trimmed by 5 bases and 4 bases, with 13 bases remaining between them. The length of the CDR3 is 14 residues. The DNA for the CDR3 is TGTGCCAGCAGTCGGGACTTGGGGGCAGATACGCAGTATTTT. It translates to CASSRDLGADTQYF.

This CDR3 is CASRDGNTIYF. The CDR3 nucleotides read TGTGCCAGCAGGGATGGAAACACCATATATTTT. The rearrangement joins TRBV28 to TRBJ1-3; no definite D call. Germline V gives CDR1 MDHEN, CDR2 SYDVKM. V gave up 6 bases and J gave up 3 bases, with 3 bases separating them. This CDR3 is built from 11 residues.

The chain carries TRBV6-5 and TRBJ2-3; D possibly uses TRBD1 or TRBD2 (5 bases each). V shed 5 bases and J shed 4 bases, with 16 bases lying between them. The CDR3 covers 15 residues. CDR1 is MNHEY and CDR2 is SVGAGI in the germline V gene. The CDR3 coding sequence is TGTGCCAGCAGTCACCCTTGGGGGTCCCCAGATACGCAGTATTTT. This sequence encodes CASSHPWGSPDTQYF.

As for this clonotype: At one boundary the junction diverges from the germline segment, which might be a read error. The chain employs TRBV9 and TRBJ2-6, with a weak D call TRBD1 (5 bases). The CDR3 sequence is 15 residues long. Germline CDR1 and CDR2: SGDLS and YYNGEE. As DNA, the CDR3 is TGTGCCAGCAGCGTAAAAGGGTCTGGGGCCAACATCCTGACTTTC. Residues: CASSVKGSGANILTF.

This clonotype was observed a few times. Because it lacks the conserved phenylalanine or tryptophan at the end, this CDR3 is likely a read error. The chain combines TRBV14 with TRBJ2-7, with D possibly being TRBD2 (5 bases). CDR3 length: 13 residues. Germline lookup yields CDR1 SGHDN and CDR2 FVKESK. The CDR3 loop reads CAGSQGSGSEQYS. CDR3 sequence (DNA): TGTGCCGGCAGCCAAGGCTCGGGGAGTGAGCAGTACTCC.

On this clonotype: The conserved phenylalanine or tryptophan normally closing the CDR3 is absent here, so this likely arose from a read error. The J gene is TRBJ2-3, the V gene TRBV5-4; 10 bases line up with TRBD2. The CDR3 covers 17 residues. V shed 3 bases and J 5 bases; nucleotides not matched to a gene: 12. Germline V gene sequence: CDR1 SGHNT, CDR2 YYREEE (reference sequence). CDR3 sequence: CASSSRVAGGLKDTQYL. Here the CDR3 DNA reads TGTGCCAGCAGCTCCCGGGTAGCGGGAGGACTCAAAGATACGCAGTATTTG.

The chain carries TRBV6-2 or TRBV6-3 and TRBJ2-3; D remains unclear. This CDR3 is built from 14 residues. Germline CDR1 is MNHEY and CDR2 is SVGEGT. The CDR3: CISSTAPNTDTQYF. The DNA for the CDR3 is TGTATCAGCAGCACGGCACCGAACACAGATACGCAGTATTTT.

This chain uses TRBV20-1 with TRBJ2-7, with 8 bases that match TRBD2. The CDR3 is made up of 15 amino acids. J was trimmed by 7 bases and V by 3 bases; bases with no gene match: 14. Germline V gene data show CDR1 as DFQATT and CDR2 as SNEGSKA (reference sequence). The CDR3 DNA follows: TGCAGTGCTAGTTTCCCCGGGACTAGAGGGTGGGAGCAGTACTTC. Residues: CSASFPGTRGWEQYF.

This clonotype was detected once. Germline is not matched at one junction end, which may reflect a read error. This rearrangement joins TRBV6-1 to TRBJ2-1; the match to TRBD2 covers 11 bases. The germline V gene encodes CDR1 MNHNS and CDR2 SASEGT. This CDR3 has 16 residues. CDR3 coding DNA: TGTGCCAGCAGGGCCCGGATAGCGGGAGGGCCATATGAGCAGCTCTTC. Translating it yields CASRARIAGGPYEQLF.

The rearrangement joins TRBV4-2 to TRBJ2-7; 9 bases line up with TRBD1. The CDR3 contains 15 residues. Germline V gene lookup returns CDR1 LGHNA and CDR2 YNFKEQ. With V trimmed by 2 bases and J by 5 bases, 7 bases remained unmatched. The CDR3 region is CASSQPTGGVDEQYF. The CDR3 coding sequence is TGTGCCAGCAGCCAACCTACAGGGGGCGTCGACGAGCAGTACTTC.